This T cell receptor (beta chain) was sequenced in a study of regulatory T cells in long-lasting Graves disease. The study, taken as a whole, reports: The study found TRBV28, TRBJ1-2 and TRBJ2-5 favored in persistent disease. Sample size, which was small, may have reduced accuracy.

Noted time point: newly diagnosed GD, antithyroid drugs for less than 3 months. From RNA extracted from PBMCs, the TCR library was made. Germline loops: CDR1 SGHNT, CDR2 YENEEA. The CDR3 totals 17 residues. V lost 0 bases to trimming and J lost 3 bases, with 15 bases between them. In building TCR beta libraries, iRepertoire HTBI primers were used together with Arm-PCR of CDR3 regions. Using its own MiXCR run on the multiplex PCR reads, TCRdb lists one record per CDR3 protein. This sample yields 410,000 or so distinct CDR3 sequences, of which 14% to 15% are seen a single time; over 15% belongs to the top ten. This clonotype was seen many times. Antigen specificity is unknown. These data are also associated with another study on T cells in Graves' hyperthyroidism and ophthalmopathy. That source reports: Stable disease denoted Graves' hyperthyroidism without ophthalmopathy progression within 18 months. Using 13 V-J features, a model discriminated ophthalmopathy from stable hyperthyroidism.

This receptor was obtained from a woman in her 30s with Graves disease. The chain couples TRBV11-3 to TRBJ2-1; no firm D call. The sample consisted of peripheral blood mononuclear cells (PBMCs), taken at new diagnosis, from a patient treated with antithyroid drugs. CDR3 loop: CASSLDSPSTFYNEQFF. In DNA form, the CDR3 reads TGTGCCAGCAGCTTAGATTCCCCGTCAACGTTCTACAATGAGCAGTTCTTC.